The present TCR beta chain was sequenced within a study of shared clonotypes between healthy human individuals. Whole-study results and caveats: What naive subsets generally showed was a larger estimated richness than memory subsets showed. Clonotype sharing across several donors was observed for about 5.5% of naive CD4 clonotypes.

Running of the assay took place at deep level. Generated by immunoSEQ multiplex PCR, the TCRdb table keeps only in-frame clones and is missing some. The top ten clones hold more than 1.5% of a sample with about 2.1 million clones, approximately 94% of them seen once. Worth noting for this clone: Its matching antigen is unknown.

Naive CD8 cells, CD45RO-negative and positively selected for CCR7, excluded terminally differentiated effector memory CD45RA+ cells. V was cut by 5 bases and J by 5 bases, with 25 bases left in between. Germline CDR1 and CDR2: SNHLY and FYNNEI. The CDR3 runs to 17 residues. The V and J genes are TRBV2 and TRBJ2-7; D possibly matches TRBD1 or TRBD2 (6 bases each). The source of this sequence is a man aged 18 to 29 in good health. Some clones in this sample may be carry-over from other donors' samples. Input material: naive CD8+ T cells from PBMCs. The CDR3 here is CASSLRGLTSPVNEQYF. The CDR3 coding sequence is TGTGCCAGCAGTTTACGGGGGCTGACTAGTCCGGTCAACGAGCAGTACTTC.